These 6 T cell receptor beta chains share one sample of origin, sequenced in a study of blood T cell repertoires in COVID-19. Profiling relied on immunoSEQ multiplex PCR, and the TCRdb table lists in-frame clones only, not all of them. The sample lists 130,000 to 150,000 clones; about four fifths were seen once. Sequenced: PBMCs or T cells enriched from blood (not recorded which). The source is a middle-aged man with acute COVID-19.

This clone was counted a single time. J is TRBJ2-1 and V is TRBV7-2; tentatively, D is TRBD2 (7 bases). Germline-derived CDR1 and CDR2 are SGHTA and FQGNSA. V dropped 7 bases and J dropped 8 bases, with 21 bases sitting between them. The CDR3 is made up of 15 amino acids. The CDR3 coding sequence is TGTGCCAGCACCAAAGGGGGGGCGGGGTCCGATGAGCAGTTCTTC. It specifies CASTKGGAGSDEQFF.

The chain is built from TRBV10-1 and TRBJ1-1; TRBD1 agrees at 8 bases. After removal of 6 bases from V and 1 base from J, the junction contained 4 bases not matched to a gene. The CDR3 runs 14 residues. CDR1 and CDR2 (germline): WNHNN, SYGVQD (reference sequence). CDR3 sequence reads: CASRAGGRNTEAFF. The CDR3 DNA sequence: TGCGCCAGCAGAGCAGGGGGCAGGAACACTGAAGCTTTCTTT.

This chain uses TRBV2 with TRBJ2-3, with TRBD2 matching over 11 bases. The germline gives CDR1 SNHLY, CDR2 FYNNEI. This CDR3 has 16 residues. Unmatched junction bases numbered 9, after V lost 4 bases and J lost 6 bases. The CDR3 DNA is TGTGCCAGCAGTGCCGGGTTAGCGGGAGGGCCGGATACGCAGTATTTT. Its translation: CASSAGLAGGPDTQYF.

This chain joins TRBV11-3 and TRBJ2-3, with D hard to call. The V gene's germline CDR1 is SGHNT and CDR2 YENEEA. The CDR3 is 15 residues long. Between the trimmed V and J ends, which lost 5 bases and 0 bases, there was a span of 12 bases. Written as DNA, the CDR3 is TGTGCCAGCAGCCCGAGTGGTCTAAGCACAGATACGCAGTATTTT. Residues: CASSPSGLSTDTQYF.

The CDR3 DNA follows: TGCGCCAGCAGCGCTCAACGACAGTACGGCTACAATGAGCAGTTCTTC. As protein: CASSAQRQYGYNEQFF. The rearrangement links TRBV5-1 to TRBJ2-1; a weak D match, TRBD1 (5 bases). V lost 4 bases to trimming and J lost 3 bases, with 17 bases between them. Germline CDR1 is SGHRS and CDR2 is YFSETQ. The CDR3 spans 16 residues. The full variable domain, its missing parts supplied by reference TRBV5-1 and TRBJ2-1, is KAGVTQTPRYLIKTRGQQVTLSCSPISGHRSVSWYQQTPGQGLQFLFEYFSETQRNKGNFPGRFSGRQFSNSRSEMNVSTLELGDSALYLCASSAQRQYGYNEQFFGPGTRLTVL.

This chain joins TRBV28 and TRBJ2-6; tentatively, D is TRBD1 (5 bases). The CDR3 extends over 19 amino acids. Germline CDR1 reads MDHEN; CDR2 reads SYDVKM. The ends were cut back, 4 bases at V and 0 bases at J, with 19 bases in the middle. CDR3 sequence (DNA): TGTGCCAGCAGTTCCCCGACAGCCTATATCCCCTCTGGGGCCAACGTCCTGACTTTC. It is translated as CASSSPTAYIPSGANVLTF.